This entry features one T cell receptor (beta chain) sequence. Germline V lookup: CDR1 SQVTM, CDR2 ANQGSEA. The length of the CDR3 is 15 residues. V lost 6 bases and J 1 base, leaving 18 bases between the germline ends. This specimen belongs to a study of blood T cell repertoires in COVID-19. The protocol was immunoSEQ multiplex PCR, while the TCRdb copy is restricted to in-frame clones and leaves out a portion. This sample carries about 490,000 clones, 70% to 90% of them seen once, and the ten largest clones take roughly 3.1%. V and J are TRBV29-1 and TRBJ1-1; unclear D gene. The sequencing sample was made of peripheral blood. This TCR came from a human donor in a cohort sampled during active COVID-19. The CDR3 nucleotides read TGCAGCGTCGACACGGCCCCTGATCCGAACACTGAAGCTTTCTTT. It codes for CSVDTAPDPNTEAFF.